The 13 T cell receptor beta chains in this list originate from one sample, sequenced in a study of T cells after yellow fever vaccination. TCRdb reprocessed the 5' RACE reads via MiXCR and lists one record per CDR3 protein. Of some 600,000 distinct CDR3 sequences listed, about 17% are singletons. The sample consisted of PBMCs, taken 4 to 5 days after the first yellow fever vaccination. The source of these receptors is a man between 18 and 29 years old who received the YFV17D yellow fever vaccine.

The chain couples TRBV3-1 to TRBJ1-5; TRBD1 is a possible D gene (6 bases). Germline CDR1 is LGHDT and CDR2 is YNNKEL (reference sequence). The V end lost 3 bases, the J end lost 3 bases, and 15 bases lay between the germline ends. This CDR3 region has 16 residues. DNA for the CDR3: TGTGCCAGCAGCCAGGCGAGACAGGTGGTCAATCAGCCCCAGCATTTT. Protein: CASSQARQVVNQPQHF.

This clonotype has a count of ten or more. The rearrangement uses TRBV27 and TRBJ1-1; D is unresolved. V was trimmed by 4 bases and J by 4 bases, leaving 13 bases between them. CDR1 and CDR2 from the germline V gene are MNHEY and SMNVEV (reference sequence). The CDR3 is made up of 14 amino acids. CDR3: CASSYRQDSTEAFF. In nucleotides, the CDR3 is TGTGCCAGCAGTTATCGGCAGGATAGCACTGAAGCTTTCTTT.

Here the CDR3 DNA reads TGTGCCAGCAGCCCCGGGACACCCACAGATACGCAGTATTTT. Protein product: CASSPGTPTDTQYF. The chain combines TRBV7-2 with TRBJ2-3, with TRBD1 as a possible D gene (6 bases). V was cut by 5 bases and J by 2 bases, with 11 bases left in between. This CDR3 comprises 14 residues. Germline CDR1 and CDR2: SGHTA and FQGNSA.

The chain joins TRBV12-3 or TRBV12-4 to TRBJ2-5; D unclear. V lost 3 bases, J lost 7 bases, and 12 bases lay in between. The length of the CDR3 is 13 residues. The CDR3 region is CASSFGSRGTQYF. CDR3 bases: TGTGCCAGCAGTTTCGGGTCAAGAGGGACCCAGTACTTC.

The chain has TRBV5-1 and TRBJ1-2, with TRBD1 matching over 7 bases. Germline assignment: CDR1 SGHRS and CDR2 YFSETQ. The CDR3 has 17 amino acids. With V trimmed by 0 bases and J by 6 bases, 14 bases remained unmatched. In DNA form, the CDR3 reads TGCGCCAGCAGCTTGGTCCCCGGGCGGCAGGGGGTGGATGGCTACACCTTC. It specifies CASSLVPGRQGVDGYTF. The full variable domain, its missing parts supplied by reference TRBV5-1 and TRBJ1-2, is KAGVTQTPRYLIKTRGQQVTLSCSPISGHRSVSWYQQTPGQGLQFLFEYFSETQRNKGNFPGRFSGRQFSNSRSEMNVSTLELGDSALYLCASSLVPGRQGVDGYTFGSGTRLTVV.

V usage is TRBV20-1 and J usage is TRBJ1-1, with 8 bases fitting TRBD1. CDR3 length: 14 residues. Trimming took 2 bases from V and 2 from J; bases not matched to a gene: 4. CDR1 is DFQATT, CDR2 SNEGSKA, per germline (reference sequence). For the CDR3, the DNA is TGCAGTGCTAGATCAGGGGGCATAAACACTGAAGCTTTCTTT. Residues: CSARSGGINTEAFF.

The chain couples TRBV12-3 or TRBV12-4 to TRBJ2-5; D is uncertain. This CDR3 region has 14 residues. Trimming took 1 base from V and 4 from J, leaving 10 bases between them. CDR3 DNA: TGTGCCAGCAGTTTAGGGGATAGCTTAGAGACCCAGTACTTC. Protein product: CASSLGDSLETQYF.

The CDR3 protein is CASGKDPTTGNTIYF. CDR3 in DNA: TGCGCCAGCGGGAAGGACCCCACCACTGGAAACACCATATATTTT. V usage is TRBV5-1 and J usage is TRBJ1-3; D gene uncertain. CDR1 SGHRS and CDR2 YFSETQ come from the germline V gene. The CDR3 has 15 residues. Trimming removed 7 bases at V and 2 bases at J, with 16 bases between.

V gene TRBV11-2 combines with J gene TRBJ1-6; the match to TRBD1 covers 7 bases. The J segment lost 0 bases and the V segment lost 4 bases, leaving 9 bases of the junction unmatched. Germline V gives CDR1 SGHAT, CDR2 FQNNGV. The CDR3 length is 18 residues. The CDR3 is CASSSPQGQSSYNSPLHF. As DNA, the CDR3 is TGTGCCAGCAGCTCCCCACAGGGGCAGAGCTCCTATAATTCACCCCTCCACTTT.

V usage is TRBV5-1 and J usage is TRBJ1-2; 7 bases match TRBD1. V gave up 3 bases and J gave up 6 bases; unmatched junction bases: 11. The CDR3 has 15 amino acids. Germline assignment: CDR1 SGHRS and CDR2 YFSETQ. The CDR3 DNA reads as TGCGCCAGCAGCTACCGGGGACAGCCTCTTCATGGCTACACCTTC. It specifies CASSYRGQPLHGYTF.

This clonotype has a handful of counts. The rearrangement uses TRBV10-3 and TRBJ1-1; D ambiguous. Germline-derived CDR1 and CDR2 are ENHRY and SYGVKD. Trimming removed 2 bases from V and 6 bases from J, with 7 bases in between. This CDR3 has 12 amino acids. The CDR3 DNA is TGTGCCATCAGTGAGGGCCGATCTGAAGCTTTCTTT. Residues: CAISEGRSEAFF.

The chain has TRBV7-2 and TRBJ2-3; no clear D. The germline V gene has CDR1 SGHTA and CDR2 FQGNSA. Between the trimmed V and J ends, which lost 0 bases and 4 bases, there was a span of 5 bases. The CDR3 is made up of 13 amino acids. CDR3: CASSLAQSDTQYF. In DNA, the CDR3 is TGTGCCAGCAGCTTAGCACAGTCAGATACGCAGTATTTT.

In this sample, this clonotype turned up a few times. The J gene is TRBJ1-5, the V gene TRBV20-1; no clear D gene. This CDR3 is built from 9 residues. From germline, CDR1 is DFQATT and CDR2 SNEGSKA (reference sequence). V gave up 8 bases and J gave up 7 bases, with 6 bases separating them. CDR3 bases: TGCAGTATTGGGCAGCCCCAGCATTTT. Translation gives CSIGQPQHF.